The rows below give T cell receptor beta chains drawn from one sample of a study of blood T cell repertoires in COVID-19. Profiled with immunoSEQ multiplex PCR; TCRdb holds only in-frame clones, not every one. The repertoire holds 30,000 to 40,000 clones, roughly 86% seen once, with 60% to 65% in the top ten. The sequencing sample was made of peripheral blood. The receptors come from a man aged 65-85 years with acute or convalescent COVID-19. The CDR3 runs from the conserved cysteine through the conserved F or W. The D gene is left open where the match is weak. Clone sizes are given selectively: once, few, many, or a class where the clone is expanded.

clone_size	v_call	d_call	j_call	cdr3_nt	cdr3_aa
few	TRBV6-5	-	TRBJ1-1	TGTGCCAGCAGCAAAATCCAGGGGAACACTGAAGCTTTCTTT	CASSKIQGNTEAFF
-	TRBV13	-	TRBJ1-1	TGTGCCAGCAGCCCCAACCCCCGTGGGAGGAGGAACACTGAAGCTTTCTTT	CASSPNPRGRRNTEAFF
few	TRBV18	-	TRBJ2-2	TGTGCCAGCTCACCACCTACTACCGGGGAGCTGTTTTTT	CASSPPTTGELFF
-	TRBV18	TRBD2	TRBJ2-1	TGTGCCAGCTCACCTGTGACTAGCGGGCCATACTACAATGAGCAGTTCTTC	CASSPVTSGPYYNEQFF
once	TRBV30	-	TRBJ2-3	TGTGCCTGGGTGCGGGATCCAGATACGCAGTATTTT	CAWVRDPDTQYF
-	TRBV3-1/TRBV3-2	-	TRBJ2-6	TGTGCCAGCAGCACATTCCGGACACCCGGGGCCAACGTCCTGACTTTC	CASSTFRTPGANVLTF
-	TRBV14	-	TRBJ2-2	TGTGCCAGCAGCCAAGTGGCAGGCTCGTGGCTCACCGGGGAGCTGTTTTTT	CASSQVAGSWLTGELFF
-	TRBV19	-	TRBJ1-2	TGTGCCAGTAGCCGACAGTTAGCTAACTATGGCTACACCTTC	CASSRQLANYGYTF
-	TRBV6-5	TRBD1	TRBJ1-2	TGTGCCACCACGCGTTCTCCCCAGGGGGCCTATGGCTACACCTTC	CATTRSPQGAYGYTF
-	TRBV6-6	-	TRBJ1-6	TGTGCCAGCAGTTTTGACAGTAGGAATTCACCCCTCCACTTT	CASSFDSRNSPLHF
-	TRBV29-1	-	TRBJ2-7	TGCAGCACCGGACACGGCTACGAGCAGTACTTC	CSTGHGYEQYF
-	TRBV4-1	TRBD1	TRBJ1-5	TGCGCCAGCAGCCAACCTTACAGGGGGCGAAGCAATCAGCCCCAGCATTTT	CASSQPYRGRSNQPQHF
-	TRBV7-6	TRBD1	TRBJ1-4	TGTGCCAGCAGCTTAGGCGACAGGGAACGAAGGGAAAAACTGTTTTTT	CASSLGDRERREKLFF
few	TRBV5-1	-	TRBJ1-5	TGCGCCAGCAGCCCGGACGGCGGGCCGATCATGACCCAGCATTTT	CASSPDGGPIMTQHF
-	TRBV21-1	-	TRBJ2-7	TGTGCCAGCAGCAAACCCGCGGGACAGGGAGTCTACGAGCAGTACTTC	CASSKPAGQGVYEQYF
-	TRBV5-1	TRBD1	TRBJ1-6	TGCGTCAGCAGCTTGGACAGGGGCGCAGGAAATAATTCACCCCTCCACTTT	CVSSLDRGAGNNSPLHF
-	TRBV2	-	TRBJ2-1	TGTGCCAGCAGTGCTCAGGGAGGCAATGAGCAGTTCTTC	CASSAQGGNEQFF
-	TRBV7-6	-	TRBJ1-1	TGTGCCAGCAGCTTAGATATGAACACTGAAGCTTTCTTT	CASSLDMNTEAFF
-	TRBV29-1	-	TRBJ1-3	TGCAGCGTTGGGCAGAATTATGGAAACACCATATATTTT	CSVGQNYGNTIYF
-	TRBV19	-	TRBJ1-1	TGTGCCTCCGGAGGGCGGGCCTCGGACACTGAAGCTTTCTTT	CASGGRASDTEAFF
-	TRBV12-3/TRBV12-4	TRBD2	TRBJ2-2	TGTGCCAGCCGACTAGCGGGGGTGGGGGAGCTGTTTTTT	CASRLAGVGELFF
-	TRBV7-2	-	TRBJ2-1	TGTGCCAGCAGCTCCATCACGATCAGTGACAATGAGCAGTTCTTC	CASSSITISDNEQFF
-	TRBV30	-	TRBJ1-5	TGTGCCGCCCAAGGCGAGGTCGAACAGCCCCAGCATTTT	CAAQGEVEQPQHF
-	TRBV27	TRBD1	TRBJ2-7	TGTGCCAGCAGTGAGGGACAGGGAACCTACGAGCAGTACTTC	CASSEGQGTYEQYF
-	TRBV5-4	-	TRBJ1-2	TGTGCCAGCAGCTTGGTTGGCACCCAAACCTTC	CASSLVGTQTF
-	TRBV19	-	TRBJ2-5	TGTGCCAGTAGTATCCGGGCCCCGCGGGCCCAGTACTTC	CASSIRAPRAQYF
-	TRBV15	-	TRBJ1-5	TGTGCCACCGCAGATAGCAATCAGCCCCAGCATTTT	CATADSNQPQHF
-	TRBV5-1	-	TRBJ1-1	TGCGCCAGCAGCTTGGCCAACTCTAACACTGAAGCTTTCTTT	CASSLANSNTEAFF
-	TRBV5-1	-	TRBJ1-1	TGCGCCACCCAAGGGCAGGGGATGAACACTGAAGCTTTCTTT	CATQGQGMNTEAFF
few	TRBV19	-	TRBJ1-4	TGTGCCAGTAGTATACTTGTCCTTAATGAAAAACTGTTTTTT	CASSILVLNEKLFF
-	TRBV4-1	TRBD1	TRBJ1-2	TGCGCCTGCGGAAAACAGGGGGCGAGCCATGGCTACACCTTC	CACGKQGASHGYTF
-	TRBV6-5	TRBD1	TRBJ1-5	TGTGCCAGCAGTCGGGACAGGCGCTGGCCCCAGCATTTT	CASSRDRRWPQHF
once	TRBV5-1	-	TRBJ1-1	TGCGCCAGCAGCTTGACAGGGAACACTGAAGCTTTCTTT	CASSLTGNTEAFF
-	TRBV5-1	-	TRBJ1-2	TGCGCCAGCAGCTTAACGTCCGGAGCCCCGAACTATGGCTACACCTTC	CASSLTSGAPNYGYTF
-	TRBV30	-	TRBJ1-4	TGTGCCTGGAGCTGGGGGGGGGAAAAACTGTTTTTT	CAWSWGGEKLFF
-	TRBV30	-	TRBJ1-1	TGTGCCTGGAGTGTCGGTGAACTGAACACTGAAGCTTTCTTT	CAWSVGELNTEAFF
-	TRBV5-4	TRBD1	TRBJ1-2	TGTGCCAGCAGCCCCGTCGGACAGGGGTTTGGCGGCTACACCTTC	CASSPVGQGFGGYTF
-	TRBV27	TRBD2	TRBJ2-7	TGTGCCAGCAGTCTCGGGACTAGCGGTTCCTACGAGCAGTACTTC	CASSLGTSGSYEQYF
few	TRBV7-2	-	TRBJ1-5	TGTGCCAGCAGCTTAATGGGGGGGAGCAATCAGCCCCAGCATTTT	CASSLMGGSNQPQHF
few	TRBV27	-	TRBJ1-1	TGTGCCAGCAGTTTACGGAGGAACACTGAAGCTTTCTTT	CASSLRRNTEAFF
-	TRBV7-8	TRBD2	TRBJ2-2	TGTGCCAGCAGCTTACGAGCGGGAGTCGTCGGGGAGCTGTTTTTT	CASSLRAGVVGELFF